This record looks at one T cell receptor beta chain sequence and its context. Its target is not known. The sample originates from a study of T cells expressing NK-cell markers. Study-wide results and limits: A handful of donors had dominant NKG2C+ clonotypes that comprised roughly 1.0-7.0% of their CD8+ T cells.

There are 16 residues in the CDR3. Germline assignment: CDR1 MNHEY and CDR2 SVGAGI. In generating TCR beta cDNA, 5'RACE template switching with UMIs was used. TCRdb re-called the 5' RACE reads and gives one entry per CDR3 protein, without DNA. Its clone listing holds 400,000 to 550,000 distinct CDR3 sequences. This clonotype was sampled from a woman between 18 and 69 years old in good health. Sequencing input: blood T cells: a sorted CD56 or NKG2C T cell subset, CD4+ or CD8+ T cells, or bulk PBMC T cells (not recorded which). The genes are TRBV6-5 and TRBJ2-7; TCRdb names TRBD2, which stays unverified in the absence of DNA. CDR3 sequence reads: CASSYPPGGRLYEQYF.